This T cell receptor beta chain emerged from a study of blood T cell repertoires in COVID-19. Background on the study: Acute-phase and convalescent COVID-19 samples originated in the United States, Italy and Spain.

CDR3 length equals 16 residues. Trimming cost V 1 base and J 1 base, with 10 bases left between them. Germline V lookup: CDR1 SEHNR, CDR2 FQNEAQ (reference sequence). Participants' reported clinical history set cohort assignment. Two negative PCRs, clearance, or symptom resolution had been documented for recovered Cohort 3 donors. Method: immunoSEQ multiplex PCR; TCRdb's copy keeps in-frame clones and lacks some. Among some 170,000 clones listed, more than 80% were seen once. J is TRBJ2-2 and V is TRBV7-9; possible D gene TRBD2, 5 bases. The source material was PBMCs or T cells enriched from blood (not recorded which). This TCR was sampled from a man aged 35 to 55 who had recovered from COVID-19. In DNA, the CDR3 is TGTGCCAGCAGCTTAGTAAGGAGGTGGAACACCGGGGAGCTGTTTTTT. This translates into CASSLVRRWNTGELFF.